The sequence of this T cell receptor (beta chain) was determined in a study of shared clonotypes between healthy human individuals. The study's findings and limits: Richness estimates generally favored naive over memory subsets.

J lost 1 base, V lost 4 bases, and 8 bases had no gene match. Germline V gives CDR1 MDHEN, CDR2 SYDVKM. CDR3 length: 16 amino acids. Naive CD8 cells lacked CD45RO and underwent positive selection for CCR7, leaving out terminally differentiated effector memory CD45RA+ cells. Of note for this clone: What it binds is not known.

The material for each subset, its genomic DNA, was split evenly across several immunoSEQ plates. Some clones are missing from TCRdb's copy, which holds only in-frame ones; the method was immunoSEQ multiplex PCR. The table records 560,000 or so clones, 90% to 97% of them present only once. The gene calls are TRBV28 and TRBJ2-7; 9 nucleotides line up with TRBD2. This TCR was recovered from a woman aged 25 to 39 in good health. The source material was naive CD8+ T cells sorted from blood. The CDR3 coding sequence is TGTGCCAGCAGTTCACCGGGACTAGCTTTATCCTACGAGCAGTACTTC. This translates into CASSSPGLALSYEQYF.